The sequence of this T cell receptor (beta chain) was determined in a study of OX40 agonist ivuxolimab in advanced cancers. In the study overall: Dose-escalation cases comprised hepatocellular carcinoma, melanoma, renal cell or head and neck cancer. Study results and caveats: Dose levels from 0.1 to 3.0 mg/kg saw CD4+ and CD8+ blood T cells expand clonally by week 6. The 0.1-3.0 mg/kg partial responders had among the lowest clonal expansion.

Some clones are missing from TCRdb's copy, which holds only in-frame ones; the method was immunoSEQ multiplex PCR. The repertoire consists of tens of thousands of clones, with around 87% occurring once and the leading ten covering over 0.25%. This clone was recorded only once. Its matching antigen is unknown. The CDR3 spans 16 residues. V was clipped by 4 bases and J by 2 bases, with 17 bases between them. Germline-derived CDR1 and CDR2 are SGHDN and FVKESK. The sequencing used CD4+ or CD8+ T cells sorted from blood, collected in a trial of the OX40 agonist ivuxolimab. The chain combines TRBV14 with TRBJ2-5; D possibly corresponds to TRBD2 (6 bases). The TCR comes from an adult with an advanced solid tumor such as melanoma, head and neck, liver or kidney cancer. Written as DNA, the CDR3 is TGTGCCAGCAGCCCCCGGGACTTGTTTCTTCAAGAGACCCAGTACTTC. It specifies CASSPRDLFLQETQYF. Variable domain in full (rest from reference TRBV14 and TRBJ2-5): EAGVTQFPSHSVIEKGQTVTLRCDPISGHDNLYWYRRVMGKEIKFLLHFVKESKQDESGMPNNRFLAERTGGTYSTLKVQPAELEDSGVYFCASSPRDLFLQETQYFGPGTRLLVL.